Shown below are 10 T cell receptor beta chains from a single sample sequenced in a study of CD8 T cells in ankylosing spondylitis. One entry per CDR3 protein, called by TCRdb with MiXCR from the 5' RACE reads. The table lists 200,000 to 300,000 distinct CDR3 sequences, approximately 9% of them singletons, with around 7% in the top ten. Sequencing input: blood, either unsorted or a sorted T cell fraction (not recorded which). The receptors stem from a male donor with ankylosing spondylitis or in good health (not recorded which).

This clonotype was seen at least ten times. The chain uses TRBV5-5 and TRBJ2-3; D is perhaps TRBD1 or TRBD2 (6 bases each). Looked up from germline, CDR1 is SGHKS and CDR2 is YYEKEE (reference sequence). This CDR3 region has 16 residues. V lost 0 bases and J 3 bases, leaving 14 bases between the germline ends. CDR3 protein: CASSLEGRGPTDTQYF. The CDR3 DNA follows: TGTGCCAGCAGCTTGGAGGGACGGGGGCCGACAGATACGCAGTATTTT.

CDR3 nucleotide sequence: TGTGCCAGCAGCTTTAGGGGCATCAACTATGGCTACACCTTC. Translating it yields CASSFRGINYGYTF. The J gene is TRBJ1-2, the V gene TRBV13, with D possibly matching TRBD1 (5 bases). Per the germline V gene, CDR1 is PRHDT and CDR2 is FYEKMQ (reference sequence). The CDR3 covers 14 residues. Between the trimmed V and J ends, which lost 3 bases and 2 bases, there was a span of 10 bases. Looking up the rest from reference TRBV13 and TRBJ1-2 gives the full variable domain: AAGVIQSPRHLIKEKRETATLKCYPIPRHDTVYWYQQGPGQDPQFLISFYEKMQSDKGSIPDRFSAQQFSDYHSELNMSSLELGDSALYFCASSFRGINYGYTFGSGTRLTVV.

This clonotype showed up many times. The rearrangement joins TRBV7-2 to TRBJ2-3, with D tentatively TRBD1 (5 bases). The CDR3 totals 13 residues. CDR1 is SGHTA, CDR2 FQGNSA, per germline. Trimming removed 2 bases at V and 8 bases at J, with 11 bases between. The CDR3 reads CASSLRRQGTQYF. For the CDR3, the DNA is TGTGCCAGCAGCTTAAGGCGCCAGGGTACGCAGTATTTT.

This clonotype was counted many times. V usage is TRBV11-3 and J usage is TRBJ2-1; TRBD1 or TRBD2 may be the D gene (6 bases each). The V gene lost 1 base and the J gene lost 7 bases, with 14 bases spanning the gap. Germline V lookup: CDR1 SGHNT, CDR2 YENEEA. The CDR3 consists of 15 residues. As DNA, the CDR3 is TGTGCCAGCAGCTTAGTGGCTGGGGGGCTGAATGAGCAGTTCTTC. This sequence encodes CASSLVAGGLNEQFF. Supplemented by reference TRBV11-3 and TRBJ2-1, the full variable domain reads EAGVVQSPRYKIIEKKQPVAFWCNPISGHNTLYWYLQNLGQGPELLIRYENEEAVDDSQLPKDRFSAERLKGVDSTLKIQPAELGDSAVYLCASSLVAGGLNEQFFGPGTRLTVL.

This clonotype was counted only a few times. J is TRBJ1-4 and V is TRBV28; 7 bases agree with TRBD1. The germline CDR1 and CDR2 sequences are MDHEN and SYDVKM. Losses at the gene ends were 3 bases for V and 4 bases for J; bases not matched to a gene: 11. The CDR3 extends over 17 amino acids. Here the CDR3 reads CASSLIPGQFFNEKLFF. The DNA for the CDR3 is TGTGCCAGCAGTTTGATACCGGGACAGTTCTTTAATGAAAAACTGTTTTTT. Filled out from reference TRBV28 and TRBJ1-4, the complete variable domain reads DVKVTQSSRYLVKRTGEKVFLECVQDMDHENMFWYRQDPGLGLRLIYFSYDVKMKEKGDIPEGYSVSREKKERFSLILESASTNQTSMYLCASSLIPGQFFNEKLFFGSGTQLSVL.

This chain uses TRBV7-9 with TRBJ2-1; 11 bases match TRBD1. The CDR3 contains 14 residues. V was pared by 5 bases and J by 5 bases, with 2 bases of the junction left unmatched. Per germline, CDR1 SEHNR and CDR2 FQNEAQ (reference sequence). CDR3 loop: CASSGGQGDNEQFF. The DNA of the CDR3 is TGTGCCAGCAGCGGGGGACAGGGGGACAATGAGCAGTTCTTC.

This clonotype was picked up many times. This chain joins TRBV7-9 and TRBJ1-1, with D tentatively TRBD1 (5 bases). The germline V and J ends were trimmed by 5 bases and 7 bases, with 14 bases remaining between them. The V gene's germline CDR1 is SEHNR and CDR2 FQNEAQ (reference sequence). This CDR3 contains 13 residues. The CDR3 reads CASSQAGRSEAFF. DNA of the CDR3: TGTGCCAGCAGCCAAGCAGGGAGAAGTGAAGCTTTCTTT.

This clonotype showed up many times. V gene TRBV3-1 combines with J gene TRBJ2-7; D may correspond to TRBD1 or TRBD2 (6 bases each). Germline CDR1 is LGHDT and CDR2 is YNNKEL (reference sequence). V lost 1 base and J lost 3, with 13 bases in between. The CDR3 spans 15 residues. DNA for the CDR3: TGTGCCAGCAGCCAAGGCGGAGGGGGGCTCTACGAGCAGTACTTC. Translated, it gives CASSQGGGGLYEQYF.

This rearrangement joins TRBV15 to TRBJ2-2; TRBD2 is a possible D gene (5 bases). Germline assignment: CDR1 LNHNV and CDR2 YYDKDF (reference sequence). V shed 0 bases and J shed 1 base, with 12 bases lying between them. The CDR3 length is 17 residues. CDR3 sequence (DNA): TGTGCCACCAGCAGAGATGGACTTACTATGAACACCGGGGAGCTGTTTTTT. Translated, it gives CATSRDGLTMNTGELFF.

This clonotype was counted ten times or more. The chain uses TRBV7-9 and TRBJ2-3; D remains unclear. CDR1 is SEHNR, CDR2 FQNEAQ, per germline (reference sequence). The V end was cut by 4 bases, the J end by 5 bases, with 7 bases between. The CDR3 has 12 residues. Written as DNA, the CDR3 is TGTGCCAGCAGCTCGGACGGAGATACGCAGTATTTT. Translation gives CASSSDGDTQYF.